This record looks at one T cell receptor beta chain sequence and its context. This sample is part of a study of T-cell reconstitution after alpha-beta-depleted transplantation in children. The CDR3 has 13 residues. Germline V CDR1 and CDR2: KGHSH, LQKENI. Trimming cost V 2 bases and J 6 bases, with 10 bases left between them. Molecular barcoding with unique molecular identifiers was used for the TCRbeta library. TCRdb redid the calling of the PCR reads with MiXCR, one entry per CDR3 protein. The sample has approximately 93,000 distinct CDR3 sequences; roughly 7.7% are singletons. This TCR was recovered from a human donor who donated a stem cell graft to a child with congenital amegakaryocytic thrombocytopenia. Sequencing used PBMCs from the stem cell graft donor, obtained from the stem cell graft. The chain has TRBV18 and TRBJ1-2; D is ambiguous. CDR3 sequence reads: CASSPESADGYTF. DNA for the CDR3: TGTGCCAGCTCACCAGAATCGGCAGATGGCTACACCTTC.